Shown below are 26 T cell receptor beta chains from a single sample sequenced in a study of OX40 agonist ivuxolimab in advanced cancers. The table came from immunoSEQ multiplex PCR; TCRdb's copy has only in-frame clones and leaves some out. The sample has approximately 70,000 clones; around 93% are singletons. The sample was CD4+ or CD8+ T cells sorted from blood, taken in a trial of the OX40 agonist ivuxolimab. The receptors were sampled from an adult with an advanced solid tumor such as melanoma, head and neck, liver or kidney cancer.

Regarding this clone: Other nucleotide sequences in the sample specify the same CDR3. The gene calls are TRBV5-1 and TRBJ2-5; 9 bases are a match to TRBD1. V lost 4 bases and J lost 2; bases outside the gene matches: 3. The V gene's germline CDR1 is SGHRS and CDR2 YFSETQ. The CDR3 length is 14 residues. CDR3 nucleotides: TGCGCCAGCAGCCGCGACAGGGGGCAAGAGACCCAGTACTTC. It is translated as CASSRDRGQETQYF.

CDR3 residues: CASSRSLNTEAFF. The CDR3 nucleotides are TGTGCCAGCAGCAGATCCTTAAACACTGAAGCTTTCTTT. The chain uses TRBV6-1 and TRBJ1-1, with D unclear. Germline lookup yields CDR1 MNHNS and CDR2 SASEGT. The length of the CDR3 is 13 residues. Trimming pared 6 bases from V and 2 bases from J, leaving 10 bases between.

This clone was picked up one time. The chain joins TRBV6-5 to TRBJ2-7; D may be TRBD2 (5 bases). The V and J ends lost 2 bases and 5 bases respectively, with 16 bases between them. The CDR3 contains 15 residues. Germline V gives CDR1 MNHEY, CDR2 SVGAGI. The chain's CDR3 is CASSYRGGYSDEQYF. The CDR3 nucleotides are TGTGCCAGCAGTTACCGGGGTGGCTATAGCGACGAGCAGTACTTC.

The chain combines TRBV10-3 with TRBJ1-2; 7 bases align to TRBD1. The length of the CDR3 is 14 residues. Unmatched junction bases numbered 3, after V lost 3 bases and J lost 2 bases. The germline CDR1 and CDR2 sequences are ENHRY and SYGVKD. The CDR3 loop is CAISDPGGNYGYTF. The DNA of the CDR3 is TGTGCCATCAGTGACCCAGGGGGGAACTATGGCTACACCTTC.

This rearrangement joins TRBV11-2 to TRBJ1-1; D is ambiguous. Germline V lookup: CDR1 SGHAT, CDR2 FQNNGV. Trimming removed 2 bases at V and 2 bases at J, with 0 bases between. The CDR3 is 11 residues long. CDR3 residues: CASSLNTEAFF. The CDR3 bases are TGTGCCAGCAGCTTAAACACTGAAGCTTTCTTT.

The chain is built from TRBV19 and TRBJ2-3; the match to TRBD1 covers 11 bases. This CDR3 is built from 17 residues. The V and J ends lost 6 bases and 4 bases, in that order; junction bases with no gene match: 12. In germline, CDR1 is LNHDA, CDR2 SQIVND (reference sequence). DNA for the CDR3: TGTGCCAGTAGCTCAACGGGACAGGGGGGTGGTCCAGATACGCAGTATTTT. Its protein is CASSSTGQGGGPDTQYF.

J is TRBJ2-1 and V is TRBV5-4; 10 bases align to TRBD1. V gave up 5 bases and J gave up 5 bases; unmatched junction bases: 4. Germline loops: CDR1 SGHNT, CDR2 YYREEE (reference sequence). This CDR3 comprises 14 residues. This CDR3 is CASSRQGADNEQFF. CDR3 in DNA: TGTGCCAGCAGTCGACAGGGGGCCGACAATGAGCAGTTCTTC.

The genes are TRBV29-1 and TRBJ2-7, with unresolved D. Looked up from germline, CDR1 is SQVTM and CDR2 is ANQGSEA. The CDR3 extends over 13 amino acids. V was pared by 1 base and J by 3 bases, with 10 bases between. CDR3 sequence: CSVEVSRRYEQYF. The CDR3 DNA reads TGCAGCGTTGAAGTGAGCAGACGCTACGAGCAGTACTTC.

CDR3 protein: CASSQGQGTSGPLSSYEQYF. DNA of the CDR3: TGCGCCAGCAGCCAAGGACAGGGTACTAGCGGACCCTTGAGCTCCTACGAGCAGTACTTC. The chain carries TRBV4-1 and TRBJ2-7, with D tentatively TRBD2 (8 bases). The CDR3 consists of 20 residues. Trimming shortened V by 1 base and J by 0 bases, and 25 bases separated the two germline ends. CDR1 is MGHRA and CDR2 is YSYEKL in the germline V gene.

The chain recombines TRBV6-1 with TRBJ2-7; D call uncertain. V dropped 7 bases and J dropped 4 bases, with 5 bases sitting between them. Germline CDR1 MNHNS, CDR2 SASEGT. This CDR3 comprises 10 residues. CDR3 amino acids: CASMEYEQYF. The CDR3 nucleotides are TGTGCCAGCATGGAGTACGAGCAGTACTTC.

This chain uses TRBV6-5 with TRBJ2-7; 7 bases map to TRBD1. The CDR3 contains 16 residues. Trimming took 2 bases from V and 0 from J; bases not matched to a gene: 7. Germline V lookup: CDR1 MNHEY, CDR2 SVGAGI. CDR3 DNA sequence: TGTGCCAGCAGTTACCAAAAGGGGACAGCCTCCTACGAGCAGTACTTC. It translates to CASSYQKGTASYEQYF.

The count of this clone is one. The chain recombines TRBV4-2 with TRBJ2-2; 12 bases are shared with TRBD2. The CDR3 is made up of 16 amino acids. J lost 8 bases, V lost 0 bases, and 4 bases had no gene match. Germline lookup yields CDR1 LGHNA and CDR2 YNFKEQ. CDR3 nucleotide sequence: TGTGCCAGCAGCCAAGAACTAGCGGGGGGCGGAGGGGAGCTGTTTTTT. It yields the protein CASSQELAGGGGELFF.

The chain is built from TRBV10-1 and TRBJ2-7; D is possibly TRBD1 (6 bases). V gave up 0 bases and J gave up 4 bases, with 13 bases separating them. Germline CDR1 reads WNHNN; CDR2 reads SYGVQD (reference sequence). There are 15 residues in the CDR3. CDR3 coding DNA: TGCGCCAGCAGTGAGTCGCTTGGCAGGGGTTACGAGCAGTACTTC. Its translation: CASSESLGRGYEQYF.

V and J are TRBV27 and TRBJ1-2; tentative D call: TRBD1 (5 bases). Deletions cut 11 bases from V and 4 bases from J, with 26 bases between. Germline values: CDR1 MNHEY, CDR2 SMNVEV (reference sequence). This CDR3 is built from 16 residues. The CDR3 is CAHRPRRGRSVYGYTF. The CDR3 nucleotides read TGTGCCCACCGACCTCGACGGGGGAGATCGGTCTATGGCTACACCTTC.

The chain combines TRBV29-1 with TRBJ1-2; possibly TRBD1 for D (6 bases). This CDR3 has 15 amino acids. V lost 1 base and J lost 4, with 16 bases in between. CDR1 is SQVTM and CDR2 is ANQGSEA in the germline V gene. This chain's CDR3 is CSVEGDITGFYGYTF. DNA of the CDR3: TGCAGCGTTGAAGGAGACATCACAGGGTTCTATGGCTACACCTTC. The variable domain in full, completed from reference TRBV29-1 and TRBJ1-2, reads SAVISQKPSRDICQRGTSLTIQCQVDSQVTMMFWYRQQPGQSLTLIATANQGSEATYESGFVIDKFPISRPNLTFSTLTVSNMSPEDSSIYLCSVEGDITGFYGYTFGSGTRLTVV.

The chain employs TRBV2 and TRBJ2-1; 7 bases agree with TRBD2. This CDR3 comprises 11 residues. The V gene end was trimmed by 6 bases and the J gene end by 15 bases; junction bases not matched to a gene: 8. Per germline, CDR1 SNHLY and CDR2 FYNNEI. For the CDR3, the DNA is TGTGCCAGCAGCCGGGACTATGACCCGTTCTTC. It codes for CASSRDYDPFF.

This clone was seen a single time. This chain joins TRBV6-1 and TRBJ2-5; the match to TRBD1 covers 7 bases. The V gene's germline CDR1 is MNHNS and CDR2 SASEGT. CDR3 length: 14 residues. Losses at the gene ends were 10 bases for V and 0 bases for J; bases not matched to a gene: 8. The chain's CDR3 is CATDRENYQETQYF. DNA for the CDR3: TGTGCCACTGACAGGGAGAACTACCAAGAGACCCAGTACTTC.

The chain uses TRBV10-1 and TRBJ2-1, with TRBD2 matching 8 bases. CDR1 is WNHNN, CDR2 SYGVQD, per germline (reference sequence). This CDR3 contains 13 residues. The junction had 3 bases not matched to a gene; V was cut back by 7 bases and J by 4 bases. The CDR3 protein is CASNREGYNEQFF. In DNA form, the CDR3 reads TGCGCCAGCAACCGGGAGGGGTACAATGAGCAGTTCTTC.

The chain has TRBV19 and TRBJ1-4; perhaps TRBD1 as D (6 bases). The CDR3 is 16 residues long. In germline, CDR1 is LNHDA, CDR2 SQIVND (reference sequence). Trimming shortened V by 7 bases and J by 1 base, and 16 bases separated the two germline ends. The DNA of the CDR3 is TGTGCCAGTAAACAAATTCTCAGGGGAACTAATGAAAAACTGTTTTTT. Its protein product is CASKQILRGTNEKLFF.

This clone was recorded once. V and J are TRBV6-1 and TRBJ1-4, with D tentatively TRBD1 (6 bases). V was pared by 11 bases and J by 4 bases, with 14 bases between. The CDR3 totals 13 residues. Germline CDR1 and CDR2: MNHNS and SASEGT. This chain's CDR3 is CAGGREVNEKLFF. CDR3 in DNA: TGTGCCGGGGGGCGCGAAGTTAATGAAAAACTGTTTTTT.

This chain's CDR3 is CASSWAVHNEQFF. The CDR3 nucleotides are TGTGCCAGCAGCTGGGCCGTTCACAATGAGCAGTTCTTC. The V gene is TRBV7-2, the J gene TRBJ2-1; no firm D call. Germline V lookup: CDR1 SGHTA, CDR2 FQGNSA. This CDR3 is 13 amino acids long. V lost 4 bases and J lost 5, with 9 bases in between.

V is TRBV9 and J is TRBJ2-3; no firm D call. Germline V CDR1 and CDR2: SGDLS, YYNGEE. This CDR3 has 12 amino acids. Trimming took off 1 base at V and 5 bases at J, with 5 bases between the two ends. The CDR3 spells CASSVKGDTQYF. CDR3 coding DNA: TGTGCCAGCAGCGTAAAGGGAGATACGCAGTATTTT.

V gene TRBV11-3 combines with J gene TRBJ2-1, with 9 bases lining up with TRBD1. The CDR3 spans 15 residues. V lost 4 bases and J lost 6; bases outside the gene matches: 7. CDR1 SGHNT and CDR2 YENEEA come from the germline V gene. CDR3 sequence reads: CASSSQSGQGNEQFF. Here the CDR3 DNA reads TGTGCCAGCAGCTCTCAGTCGGGACAGGGCAATGAGCAGTTCTTC.

The gene calls are TRBV19 and TRBJ1-1, with 8 bases identical to TRBD1. This CDR3 region has 14 residues. The junction had 5 bases not matched to a gene; V was cut back by 6 bases and J by 2 bases. Germline V gene data show CDR1 as LNHDA and CDR2 as SQIVND (reference sequence). CDR3 coding DNA: TGTGCCAGTAGCACCGACAGGGGAAACACTGAAGCTTTCTTT. Residues: CASSTDRGNTEAFF. Full variable domain (outside the CDR3, taken from reference TRBV19 and TRBJ1-1): DGGITQSPKYLFRKEGQNVTLSCEQNLNHDAMYWYRQDPGQGLRLIYYSQIVNDFQKGDIAEGYSVSREKKESFPLTVTSAQKNPTAFYLCASSTDRGNTEAFFGQGTRLTVV.

V gene TRBV4-2 combines with J gene TRBJ2-7; 10 nucleotides align to TRBD1. This CDR3 is 13 amino acids long. Germline V gene lookup returns CDR1 LGHNA and CDR2 YNFKEQ. With 3 bases clipped from V and 7 bases from J, the junction kept 3 bases outside the gene matches. The CDR3 here is CASSQDRGVEQYF. The DNA of the CDR3 is TGTGCCAGCAGCCAGGACAGGGGGGTTGAGCAGTACTTC.

The chain combines TRBV6-6 with TRBJ2-7; D call uncertain. From germline, CDR1 is MNHNY and CDR2 SVGAGI (reference sequence). The CDR3 length is 14 residues. Trimming left V 5 bases short and J 2 bases short, with 13 bases between. The DNA for the CDR3 is TGTGCCAGCAGTCCTCCAATCGATGCCTACGAGCAGTACTTC. As protein: CASSPPIDAYEQYF.